These 15 T cell receptor beta chains originate from one sample sequenced in a study of T-cell memory formation after mild COVID-19. TCRdb redid the calling of the 5' RACE reads with MiXCR, one entry per CDR3 protein. The sample consists of 300,000 to 400,000 distinct CDR3 sequences, 25% to 30% of them appearing once. Sequencing was done on a sample of PBMCs or a T cell subset sorted from them (not recorded which). Receptors originate from an adult woman who had mild COVID-19 (a few samples of this study predate the infection). Cell type and time point are not known.

This clonotype was observed a few times. The chain is built from TRBV10-3 and TRBJ1-5, with D unresolved. V was pared by 2 bases and J by 3 bases, with 11 bases between. The CDR3 length is 15 residues. Per germline, CDR1 ENHRY and CDR2 SYGVKD. CDR3 coding DNA: TGTGCCATCAGTGAGGGGTCTAACCCCAATCAGCCCCAGCATTTT. This translates into CAISEGSNPNQPQHF.

This clonotype has a handful of counts. The genes are TRBV12-3 or TRBV12-4 and TRBJ2-3; the match to TRBD2 covers 8 bases. V shed 5 bases, J shed 4 bases, and the junction held 14 bases outside the gene matches. The CDR3 sequence is 17 residues long. CDR3 sequence (DNA): TGTGCCAGCAGTCCCTTAGGGGGGCGGGGGGCCCCAGATACGCAGTATTTT. Translation gives CASSPLGGRGAPDTQYF.

The V and J genes are TRBV12-3 or TRBV12-4 and TRBJ2-3; no reliable D call. The CDR3 covers 16 residues. Trimming pared 7 bases from V and 1 base from J, leaving 18 bases between. The CDR3 coding sequence is TGTGCCAGCATTTCTCGTCTCGGCTTTGGCACAGATACGCAGTATTTT. As protein: CASISRLGFGTDTQYF.

This chain uses TRBV2 with TRBJ1-4; no firm D call. The CDR3 has 13 amino acids. Germline CDR1 reads SNHLY; CDR2 reads FYNNEI. The V gene lost 4 bases and the J gene lost 7 bases, with 10 bases spanning the gap. The CDR3 sequence: CASSGPYGEKLFF. CDR3 sequence (DNA): TGTGCCAGCAGTGGGCCATATGGTGAAAAACTGTTTTTT.

This clonotype was seen a few times. The V call is TRBV4-1, the J call TRBJ2-3; D perhaps matches TRBD2 (6 bases). Germline CDR1 reads MGHRA; CDR2 reads YSYEKL. The CDR3 contains 17 residues. The V and J ends lost 2 bases and 3 bases respectively, with 18 bases between them. The CDR3 nucleotides are TGCGCCAGCAGCCAACCCCTAGCGTCGGCCGTGACAGATACGCAGTATTTT. It specifies CASSQPLASAVTDTQYF.

The V call is TRBV7-9, the J call TRBJ1-1; D is unclear. The CDR3 totals 14 residues. Germline lookup yields CDR1 SEHNR and CDR2 FQNEAQ (reference sequence). V shed 6 bases and J shed 1 base, with 12 bases lying between them. The chain's CDR3 is CASRFGDTNTEAFF. The CDR3, as DNA: TGTGCCAGCAGATTCGGGGATACGAACACTGAAGCTTTCTTT.

The rearrangement links TRBV29-1 to TRBJ2-2; a weak D match, TRBD2 (5 bases). The CDR3 length is 16 residues. Per germline, CDR1 SQVTM and CDR2 ANQGSEA. Trimming shortened V by 5 bases and J by 1 base, and 17 bases separated the two germline ends. The CDR3 DNA sequence: TGCAGCGTTCGCATAGCGAGCAGATGGAACACCGGGGAGCTGTTTTTT. It codes for CSVRIASRWNTGELFF.

The chain couples TRBV20-1 to TRBJ2-7; D is perhaps TRBD1 (6 bases). The CDR3 is 14 residues long. V was trimmed by 3 bases and J by 3 bases, leaving 15 bases between them. The germline V gene encodes CDR1 DFQATT and CDR2 SNEGSKA (reference sequence). Here the CDR3 DNA reads TGCAGTGCTAGTTCTGGGACATCACTCTACGAGCAGTACTTC. Translated: CSASSGTSLYEQYF.

Only a few counts were recorded for this clonotype. The rearrangement joins TRBV7-2 to TRBJ2-1; the match to TRBD2 covers 10 bases. The germline CDR1 and CDR2 sequences are SGHTA and FQGNSA. The CDR3 extends over 15 amino acids. Trimming at V came to 7 bases and at J to 4 bases, leaving 7 bases not matched to a gene. CDR3 residues: CASTPGTSDYNEQFF. The CDR3 bases are TGTGCCAGCACCCCTGGGACTAGCGATTACAATGAGCAGTTCTTC.

The rearrangement links TRBV4-2 to TRBJ2-2; 14 nucleotides match TRBD2. The CDR3 loop spans 21 amino acids. The germline V gene has CDR1 LGHNA and CDR2 YNFKEQ. Trimming at V came to 0 bases and at J to 5 bases, leaving 14 bases not matched to a gene. The CDR3 nucleotides read TGTGCCAGCAGCCAAGATGATCTCTCACGACTAGCGGGGGGGAATACCGGGGAGCTGTTTTTT. Translated: CASSQDDLSRLAGGNTGELFF.

This clonotype turned up a few times. CDR3 loop: CASSLGAGVGDEQYF. The CDR3 DNA reads as TGTGCCAGCAGTTTAGGGGCAGGGGTTGGAGATGAGCAGTACTTC. The chain couples TRBV12-3 or TRBV12-4 to TRBJ2-7, with D perhaps TRBD1 (6 bases). Between the trimmed V and J ends, which lost 1 base and 7 bases, there was a span of 17 bases. The CDR3 is 15 residues long.

This clonotype was seen a few times. The gene calls are TRBV12-3 or TRBV12-4 and TRBJ1-6, with 9 bases aligning to TRBD1. The CDR3 totals 16 residues. Unmatched junction bases numbered 13, after V lost 10 bases and J lost 6 bases. The CDR3 DNA reads TGTGCCACCGCGTGGGGGACAGGGAGGGCTAATTCACCCCTCCACTTT. Translated: CATAWGTGRANSPLHF.

This clonotype was detected only a few times. The junction departs from the called germline gene at one end, perhaps through a read error. The chain links TRBV7-6 to TRBJ2-7; a possible D gene is TRBD1 (6 bases). Per the germline V gene, CDR1 is SGHVS and CDR2 is FNYEAQ. This CDR3 spans 14 amino acids. As DNA, the CDR3 is TGTGCCATCAGCCAACCGACGGCAGGGGCCGAGCAGTACTTC. It translates to CAISQPTAGAEQYF.

The gene calls are TRBV4-1 and TRBJ2-7; 14 nucleotides agree with TRBD2. The length of the CDR3 is 18 residues. V trimming: 1 base; J trimming: 3 bases; junction bases outside the gene matches: 8. Germline CDR1 is MGHRA and CDR2 is YSYEKL. The DNA of the CDR3 is TGCGCCAGCAGCCAAGGGACCCGACTAGCGGGGGGGCTCTACGAGCAGTACTTC. Translating gives CASSQGTRLAGGLYEQYF.

This chain joins TRBV5-1 and TRBJ1-5; D is uncertain. The V and J ends lost 1 base and 0 bases respectively, with 8 bases between them. Germline V gene data show CDR1 as SGHRS and CDR2 as YFSETQ. The CDR3 runs to 15 residues. The CDR3 DNA reads TGCGCCAGCAGCTTGTACCCGGATAGCAATCAGCCCCAGCATTTT. Protein: CASSLYPDSNQPQHF. The full variable domain, with the rest looked up from reference TRBV5-1 and TRBJ1-5, is KAGVTQTPRYLIKTRGQQVTLSCSPISGHRSVSWYQQTPGQGLQFLFEYFSETQRNKGNFPGRFSGRQFSNSRSEMNVSTLELGDSALYLCASSLYPDSNQPQHFGDGTRLSIL.